This T cell receptor (beta chain) was found in a study of STAT5B mutations in CD4+ large granular lymphocyte leukemia. Only in-frame clones appear in the TCRdb table, and some are missing; sequencing was by immunoSEQ multiplex PCR. This table has thousands of clones, around 75% appearing once. Study-level points and caveats: Data were not HLA-matched across samples. Patient CD4-sorted repertoires looked more clonal than healthy CD4+ repertoires, even without putative leukemic clones. No patients shared main leukemic clonotypes, though less than 30% appeared at low frequency elsewhere.

In regard to this clone: Its matching antigen is unknown.

Germline CDR1 is SGHTA and CDR2 is FQGNSA. The CDR3 extends over 14 amino acids. V lost 4 bases to trimming and J lost 3 bases; unmatched junction nucleotides: 5. This chain uses TRBV7-2 with TRBJ2-7; 8 bases agree with TRBD1. Specimen: PBMCs. This TCR came from a woman aged 55-70 years with CD4+ T-cell large granular lymphocyte leukemia. The CDR3 sequence: CASSSGTGYYEQYF. The CDR3 nucleotides read TGTGCCAGCAGCTCTGGGACAGGTTACTACGAGCAGTACTTC.